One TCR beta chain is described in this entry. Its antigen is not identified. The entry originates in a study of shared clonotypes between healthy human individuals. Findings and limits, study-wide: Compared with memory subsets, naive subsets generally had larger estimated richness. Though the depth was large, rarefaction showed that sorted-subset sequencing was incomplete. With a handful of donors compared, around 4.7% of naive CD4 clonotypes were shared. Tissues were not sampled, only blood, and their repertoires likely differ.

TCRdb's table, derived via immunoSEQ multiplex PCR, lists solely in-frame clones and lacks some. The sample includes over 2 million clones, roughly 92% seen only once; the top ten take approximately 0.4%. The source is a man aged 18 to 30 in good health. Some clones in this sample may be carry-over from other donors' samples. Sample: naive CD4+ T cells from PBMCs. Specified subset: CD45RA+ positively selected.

DNA of the CDR3: TGTGCCAGCAGCCGTAACCCCTGGACTAGCCAAGAGACCCAGTACTTC. It codes for CASSRNPWTSQETQYF. The rearrangement joins TRBV11-2 to TRBJ2-5; 7 bases are shared with TRBD2. This CDR3 region has 16 residues. Germline CDR1 and CDR2: SGHAT and FQNNGV. The V gene end was trimmed by 5 bases and the J gene end by 1 base; junction bases not matched to a gene: 10.